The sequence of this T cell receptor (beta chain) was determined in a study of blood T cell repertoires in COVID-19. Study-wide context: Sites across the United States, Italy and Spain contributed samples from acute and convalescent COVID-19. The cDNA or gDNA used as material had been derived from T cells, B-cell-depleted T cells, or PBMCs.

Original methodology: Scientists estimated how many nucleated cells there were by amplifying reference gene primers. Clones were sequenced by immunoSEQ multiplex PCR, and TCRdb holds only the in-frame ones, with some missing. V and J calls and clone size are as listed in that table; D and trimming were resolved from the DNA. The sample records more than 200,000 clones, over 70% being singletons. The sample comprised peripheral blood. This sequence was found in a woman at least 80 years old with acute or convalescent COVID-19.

The CDR3: CASSFLGTGSSYEQYF. In DNA form, the CDR3 reads TGTGCCAGCAGTTTCTTGGGGACAGGGAGCTCCTACGAGCAGTACTTC. The chain uses TRBV6-5 and TRBJ2-7; 9 bases are a match to TRBD1. Germline loops: CDR1 MNHEY, CDR2 SVGAGI. The CDR3 sequence is 16 residues long. The trim removed 4 bases at V and 0 bases at J, leaving 7 bases unmatched.